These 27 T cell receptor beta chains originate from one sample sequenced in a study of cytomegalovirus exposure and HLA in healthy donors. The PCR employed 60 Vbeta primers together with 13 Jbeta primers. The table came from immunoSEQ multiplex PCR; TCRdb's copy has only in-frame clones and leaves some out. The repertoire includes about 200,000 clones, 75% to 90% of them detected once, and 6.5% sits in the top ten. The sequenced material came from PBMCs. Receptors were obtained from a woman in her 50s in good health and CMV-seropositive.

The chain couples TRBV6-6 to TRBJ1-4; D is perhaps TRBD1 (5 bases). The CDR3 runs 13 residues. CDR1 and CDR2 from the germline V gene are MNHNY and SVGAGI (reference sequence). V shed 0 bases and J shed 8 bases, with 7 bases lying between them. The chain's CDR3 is CASSYSRGEKLFF. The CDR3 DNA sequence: TGTGCCAGCAGTTACTCAAGGGGAGAAAAACTGTTTTTT.

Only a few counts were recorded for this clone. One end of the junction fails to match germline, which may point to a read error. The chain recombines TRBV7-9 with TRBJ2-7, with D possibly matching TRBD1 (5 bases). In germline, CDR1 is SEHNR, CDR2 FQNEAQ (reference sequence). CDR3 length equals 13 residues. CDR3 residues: CSSTHPGYFEQYF. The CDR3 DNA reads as TGTTCCAGCACCCACCCAGGGTACTTCGAGCAGTACTTC.

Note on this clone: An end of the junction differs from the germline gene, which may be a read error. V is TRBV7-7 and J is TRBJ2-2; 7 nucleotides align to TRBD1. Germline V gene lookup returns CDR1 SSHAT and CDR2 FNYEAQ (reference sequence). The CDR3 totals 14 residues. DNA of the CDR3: TGTGCTAGCAGTTCACAACAGGGGACCGGGGAGCTGTTTTTT. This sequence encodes CASSSQQGTGELFF.

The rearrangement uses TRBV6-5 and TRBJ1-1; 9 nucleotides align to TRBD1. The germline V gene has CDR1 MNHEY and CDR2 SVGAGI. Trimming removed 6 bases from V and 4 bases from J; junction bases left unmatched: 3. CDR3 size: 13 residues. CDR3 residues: CASRVQGATEAFF. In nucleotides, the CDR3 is TGTGCCAGCAGGGTACAGGGGGCCACTGAAGCTTTCTTT.

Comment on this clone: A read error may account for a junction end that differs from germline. The CDR3 loop reads CASSLGQGEAFF. For the CDR3, the DNA is TGTGCCAGCAGCCTAGGACAGGGAGAAGCTTTCTTT. The rearrangement uses TRBV13 and TRBJ1-1, with 8 bases fitting TRBD1. The CDR3 runs to 12 residues. Germline assignment: CDR1 PRHDT and CDR2 FYEKMQ (reference sequence).

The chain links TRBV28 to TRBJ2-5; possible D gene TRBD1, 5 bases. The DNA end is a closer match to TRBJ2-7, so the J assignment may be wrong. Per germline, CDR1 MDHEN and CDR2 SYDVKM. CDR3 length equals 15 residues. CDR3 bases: TGTGCCAGCACCGAGAGGCAGGGATCTCCCTACGAGCAGTACTTC. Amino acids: CASTERQGSPYEQYF.

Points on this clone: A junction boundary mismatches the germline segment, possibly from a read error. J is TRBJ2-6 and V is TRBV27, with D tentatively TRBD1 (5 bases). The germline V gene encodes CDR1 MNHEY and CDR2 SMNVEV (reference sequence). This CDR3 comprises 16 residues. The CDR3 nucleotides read TGTGCCAGCAGGGCCCGTGGAGCTTCTGGGGCCAACGGCCTGACTTTC. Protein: CASRARGASGANGLTF.

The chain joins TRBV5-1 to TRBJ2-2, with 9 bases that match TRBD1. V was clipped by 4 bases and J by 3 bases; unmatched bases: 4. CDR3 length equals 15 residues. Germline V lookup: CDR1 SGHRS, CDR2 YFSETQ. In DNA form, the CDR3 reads TGCGCCAGCAGCGGGCGGACAGGGGACACCGGGGAGCTGTTTTTT. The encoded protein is CASSGRTGDTGELFF.

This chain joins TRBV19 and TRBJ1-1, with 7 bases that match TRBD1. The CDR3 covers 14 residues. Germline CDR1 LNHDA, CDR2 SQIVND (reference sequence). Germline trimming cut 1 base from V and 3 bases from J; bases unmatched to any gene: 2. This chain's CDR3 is CASSIAGTDTEAFF. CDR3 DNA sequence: TGTGCCAGTAGTATAGCGGGGACAGACACTGAAGCTTTCTTT. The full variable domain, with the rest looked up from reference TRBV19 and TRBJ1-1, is DGGITQSPKYLFRKEGQNVTLSCEQNLNHDAMYWYRQDPGQGLRLIYYSQIVNDFQKGDIAEGYSVSREKKESFPLTVTSAQKNPTAFYLCASSIAGTDTEAFFGQGTRLTVV.

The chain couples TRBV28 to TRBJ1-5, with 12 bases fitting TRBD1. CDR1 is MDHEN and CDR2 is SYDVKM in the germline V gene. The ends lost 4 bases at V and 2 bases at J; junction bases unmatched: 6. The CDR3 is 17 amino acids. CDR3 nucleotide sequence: TGTGCCAGCAGTTCCCCCGGGACAGGGGGCGGCAATCAGCCCCAGCATTTT. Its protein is CASSSPGTGGGNQPQHF.

The chain's CDR3 is CASSPVVGTAAYEQYF. The DNA of the CDR3 is TGCGCCAGCAGCCCAGTGGTTGGGACAGCGGCCTACGAGCAGTACTTC. The chain has TRBV5-1 and TRBJ2-7, with 7 bases identical to TRBD1. Germline assignment: CDR1 SGHRS and CDR2 YFSETQ. The CDR3 is made up of 16 amino acids. With V trimmed by 4 bases and J by 2 bases, 12 bases remained unmatched.

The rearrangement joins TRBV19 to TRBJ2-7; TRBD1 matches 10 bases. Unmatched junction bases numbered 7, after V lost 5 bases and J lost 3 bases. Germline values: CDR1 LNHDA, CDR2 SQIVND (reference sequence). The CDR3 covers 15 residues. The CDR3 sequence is CASSAQTGGNYEQYF. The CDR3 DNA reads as TGTGCCAGTAGTGCTCAGACAGGGGGCAACTACGAGCAGTACTTC.

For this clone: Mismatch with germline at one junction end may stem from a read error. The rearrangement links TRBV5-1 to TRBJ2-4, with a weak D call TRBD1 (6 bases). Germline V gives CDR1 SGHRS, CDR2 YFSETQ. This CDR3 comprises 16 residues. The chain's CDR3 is CASSLEGHSSSNSQYF. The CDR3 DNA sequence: TGCGCCAGCAGCTTGGAGGGACACTCCTCTTCTAACAGTCAGTACTTC. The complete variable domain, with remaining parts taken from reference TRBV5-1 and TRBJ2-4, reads KAGVTQTPRYLIKTRGQQVTLSCSPISGHRSVSWYQQTPGQGLQFLFEYFSETQRNKGNFPGRFSGRQFSNSRSEMNVSTLELGDSALYLCASSLEGHSSSNSQYFGAGTRLSVL.

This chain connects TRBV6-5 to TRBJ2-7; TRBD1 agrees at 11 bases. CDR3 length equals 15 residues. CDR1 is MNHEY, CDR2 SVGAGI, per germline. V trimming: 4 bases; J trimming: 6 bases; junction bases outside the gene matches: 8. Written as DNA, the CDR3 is TGTGCCAGCAGTTCGGCCGGGACAGGGGGAGGCGAGCAGTACTTC. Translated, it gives CASSSAGTGGGEQYF.

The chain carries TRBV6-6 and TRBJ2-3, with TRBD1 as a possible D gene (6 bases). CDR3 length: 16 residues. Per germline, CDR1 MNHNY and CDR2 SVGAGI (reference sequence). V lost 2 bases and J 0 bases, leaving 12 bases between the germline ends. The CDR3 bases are TGTGCCAGCAGTTACAGAGGACAGCTTAGCACAGATACGCAGTATTTT. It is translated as CASSYRGQLSTDTQYF.

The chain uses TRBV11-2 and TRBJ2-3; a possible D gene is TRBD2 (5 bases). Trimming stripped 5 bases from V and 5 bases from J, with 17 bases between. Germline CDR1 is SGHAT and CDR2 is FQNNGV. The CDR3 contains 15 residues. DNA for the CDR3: TGTGCCAGCAGCCCCTCATCCGGGAACCTAGATACGCAGTATTTT. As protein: CASSPSSGNLDTQYF.

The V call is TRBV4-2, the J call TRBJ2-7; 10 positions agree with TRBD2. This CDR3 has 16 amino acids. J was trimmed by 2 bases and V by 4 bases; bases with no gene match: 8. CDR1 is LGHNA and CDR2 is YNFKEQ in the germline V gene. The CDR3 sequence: CASSPWLAGVPYEQYF. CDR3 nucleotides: TGTGCCAGCAGCCCTTGGCTAGCGGGAGTCCCCTACGAGCAGTACTTC.

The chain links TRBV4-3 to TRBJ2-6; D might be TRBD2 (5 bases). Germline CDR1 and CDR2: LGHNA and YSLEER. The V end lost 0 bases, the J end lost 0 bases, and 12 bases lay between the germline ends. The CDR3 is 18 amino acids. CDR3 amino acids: CASSQDREGRSGANVLTF. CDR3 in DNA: TGCGCCAGCAGCCAAGATCGGGAAGGGCGCTCTGGGGCCAACGTCCTGACTTTC.

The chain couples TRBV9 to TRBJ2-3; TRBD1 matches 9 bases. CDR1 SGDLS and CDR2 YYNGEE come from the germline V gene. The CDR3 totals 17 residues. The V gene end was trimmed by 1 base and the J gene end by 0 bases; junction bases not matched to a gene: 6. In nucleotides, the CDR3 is TGTGCCAGCAGCGTAACCCCGACAGGGGGGAGCACAGATACGCAGTATTTT. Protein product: CASSVTPTGGSTDTQYF.

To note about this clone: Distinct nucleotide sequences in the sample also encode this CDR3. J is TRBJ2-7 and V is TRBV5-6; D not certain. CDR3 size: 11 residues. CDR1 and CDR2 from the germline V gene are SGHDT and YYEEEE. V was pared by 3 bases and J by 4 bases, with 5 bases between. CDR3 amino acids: CASSSRYEQYF. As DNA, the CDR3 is TGTGCCAGCAGCTCCCGGTACGAGCAGTACTTC.

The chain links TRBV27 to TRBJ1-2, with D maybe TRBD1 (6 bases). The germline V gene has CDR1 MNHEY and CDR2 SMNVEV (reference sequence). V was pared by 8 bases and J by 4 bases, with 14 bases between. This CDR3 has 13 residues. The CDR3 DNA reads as TGTGCCAGCGGTTCCCAGGACAGCTATGGCTACACCTTC. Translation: CASGSQDSYGYTF.

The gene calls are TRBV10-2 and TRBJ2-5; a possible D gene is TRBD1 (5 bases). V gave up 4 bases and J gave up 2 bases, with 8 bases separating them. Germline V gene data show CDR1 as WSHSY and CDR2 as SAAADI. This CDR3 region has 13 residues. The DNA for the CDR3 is TGCGCCAGCAGTGGACAGCAACAAGAGACCCAGTACTTC. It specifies CASSGQQQETQYF.

CDR3 sequence reads: CASSGGDRGTANYGYTF. The CDR3 nucleotides are TGTGCCAGCAGCGGGGGCGACAGGGGGACCGCTAACTATGGCTACACCTTC. This rearrangement joins TRBV9 to TRBJ1-2, with 9 bases identical to TRBD1. In germline, CDR1 is SGDLS, CDR2 YYNGEE. Losses at the gene ends were 3 bases for V and 0 bases for J; bases not matched to a gene: 9. CDR3 length equals 17 residues.

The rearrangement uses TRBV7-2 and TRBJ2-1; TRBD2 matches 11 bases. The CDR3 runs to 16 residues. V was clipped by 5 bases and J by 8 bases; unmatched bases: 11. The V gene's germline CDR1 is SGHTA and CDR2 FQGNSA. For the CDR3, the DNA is TGTGCCAGCAGCCCCTCGACTAGCGGGATCGGTGATGAGCAGTTCTTC. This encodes CASSPSTSGIGDEQFF.

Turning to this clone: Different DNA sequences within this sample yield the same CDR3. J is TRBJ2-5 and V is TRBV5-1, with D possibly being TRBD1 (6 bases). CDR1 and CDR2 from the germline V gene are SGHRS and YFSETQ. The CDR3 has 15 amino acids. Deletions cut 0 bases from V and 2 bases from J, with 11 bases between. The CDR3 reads CASSLAPGQQETQYF. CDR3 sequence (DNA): TGCGCCAGCAGCTTGGCCCCCGGACAGCAAGAGACCCAGTACTTC.

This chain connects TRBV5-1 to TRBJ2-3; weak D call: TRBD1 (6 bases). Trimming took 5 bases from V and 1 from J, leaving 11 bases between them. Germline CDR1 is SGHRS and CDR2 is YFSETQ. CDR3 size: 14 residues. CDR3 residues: CASSQGSGTDTQYF. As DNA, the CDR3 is TGCGCCAGCAGTCAGGGGTCGGGCACAGATACGCAGTATTTT.

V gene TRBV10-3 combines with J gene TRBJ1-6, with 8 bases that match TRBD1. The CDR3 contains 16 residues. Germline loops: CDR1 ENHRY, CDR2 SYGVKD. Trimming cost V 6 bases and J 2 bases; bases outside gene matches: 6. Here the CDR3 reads CAISSGQEAYNSPLHF. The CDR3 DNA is TGTGCCATCAGCTCGGGACAGGAGGCCTATAATTCACCCCTCCACTTT.